This T cell receptor (beta chain) was identified during a study of T-cell memory formation after mild COVID-19. TCRdb recomputed calls from the 5' RACE reads with MiXCR, one row per CDR3 protein. The sample shows hundreds of thousands of distinct CDR3 sequences, around 25% of them seen only once. V dropped 3 bases and J dropped 4 bases, with 7 bases sitting between them. From germline, CDR1 is KGHSH and CDR2 LQKENI. The CDR3 covers 13 residues. The specimen sequenced was PBMCs or a T cell subset sorted from them (not recorded which). This sequence joins TRBV18 and TRBJ1-5, with a tentative D call TRBD1 (6 bases). The TCR sequence derives from an adult woman who had mild COVID-19 (a few samples of this study predate the infection). Cell type and time point are not known. The DNA of the CDR3 is TGTGCCAGCTCACCGACAGGAAATCAGCCCCAGCATTTT. This translates into CASSPTGNQPQHF.